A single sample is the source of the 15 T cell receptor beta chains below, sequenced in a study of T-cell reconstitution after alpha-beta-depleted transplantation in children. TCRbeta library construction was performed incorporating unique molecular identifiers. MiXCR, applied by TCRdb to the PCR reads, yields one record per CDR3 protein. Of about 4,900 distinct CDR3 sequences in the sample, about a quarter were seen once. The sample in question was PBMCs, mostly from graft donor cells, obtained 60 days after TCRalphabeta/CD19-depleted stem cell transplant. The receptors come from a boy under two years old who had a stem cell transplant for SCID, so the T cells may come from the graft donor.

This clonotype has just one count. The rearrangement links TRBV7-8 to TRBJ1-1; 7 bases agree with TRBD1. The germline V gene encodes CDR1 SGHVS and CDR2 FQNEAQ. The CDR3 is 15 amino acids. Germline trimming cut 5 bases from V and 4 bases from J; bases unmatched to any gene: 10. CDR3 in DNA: TGTGCCAGCAGCCACCGACAGGGCCGGTCCACTGAAGCTTTCTTT. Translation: CASSHRQGRSTEAFF.

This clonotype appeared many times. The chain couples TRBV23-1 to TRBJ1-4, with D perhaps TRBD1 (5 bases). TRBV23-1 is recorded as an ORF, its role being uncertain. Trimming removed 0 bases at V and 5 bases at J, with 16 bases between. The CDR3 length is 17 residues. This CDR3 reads CASSQSRCRGQNEKLFF. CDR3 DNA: TGCGCCAGCAGTCAATCGCGTTGTAGGGGCCAAAATGAAAAACTGTTTTTT.

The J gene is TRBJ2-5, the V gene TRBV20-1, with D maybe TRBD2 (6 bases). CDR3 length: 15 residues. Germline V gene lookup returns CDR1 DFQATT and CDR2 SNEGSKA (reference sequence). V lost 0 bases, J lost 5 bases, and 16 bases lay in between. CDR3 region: CSARDLTSSVETQYF. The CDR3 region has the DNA TGCAGTGCTAGAGACCTTACTAGCTCCGTCGAGACCCAGTACTTC.

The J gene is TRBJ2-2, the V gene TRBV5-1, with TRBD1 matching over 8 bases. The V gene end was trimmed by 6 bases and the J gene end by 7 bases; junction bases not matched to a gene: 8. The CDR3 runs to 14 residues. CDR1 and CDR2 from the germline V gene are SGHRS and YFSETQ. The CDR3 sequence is CASTTGQGGGELFF. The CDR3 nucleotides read TGCGCCAGCACCACCGGACAGGGAGGCGGGGAGCTGTTTTTT. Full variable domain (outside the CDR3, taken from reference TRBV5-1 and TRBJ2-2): KAGVTQTPRYLIKTRGQQVTLSCSPISGHRSVSWYQQTPGQGLQFLFEYFSETQRNKGNFPGRFSGRQFSNSRSEMNVSTLELGDSALYLCASTTGQGGGELFFGEGSRLTVL.

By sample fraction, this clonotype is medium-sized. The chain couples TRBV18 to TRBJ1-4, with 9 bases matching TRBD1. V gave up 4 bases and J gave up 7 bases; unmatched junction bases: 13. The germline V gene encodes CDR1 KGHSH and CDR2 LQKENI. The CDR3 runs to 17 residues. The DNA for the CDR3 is TGTGCCAGCTCACTCTTTCCCACCGGGACAGGGAGTGAAAAACTGTTTTTT. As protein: CASSLFPTGTGSEKLFF.

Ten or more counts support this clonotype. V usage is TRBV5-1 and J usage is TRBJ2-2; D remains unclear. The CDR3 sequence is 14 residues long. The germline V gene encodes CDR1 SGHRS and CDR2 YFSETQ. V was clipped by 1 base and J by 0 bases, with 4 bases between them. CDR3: CASSLYANTGELFF. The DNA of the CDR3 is TGCGCCAGCAGCTTGTATGCGAACACCGGGGAGCTGTTTTTT.

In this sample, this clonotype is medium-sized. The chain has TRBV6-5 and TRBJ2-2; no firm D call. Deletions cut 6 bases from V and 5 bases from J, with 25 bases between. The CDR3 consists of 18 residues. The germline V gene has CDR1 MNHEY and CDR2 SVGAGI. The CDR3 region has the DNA TGTGCCAGCAGCCGACTGATGACGGCCCAGGAGTCGACCGGGGAGCTGTTTTTT. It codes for CASSRLMTAQESTGELFF.

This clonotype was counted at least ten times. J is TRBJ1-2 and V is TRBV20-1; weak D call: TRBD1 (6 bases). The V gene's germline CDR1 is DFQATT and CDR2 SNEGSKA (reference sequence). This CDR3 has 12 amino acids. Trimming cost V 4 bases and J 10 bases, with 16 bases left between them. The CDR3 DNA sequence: TGCAGTGCTAACCCATTCCAGGGGAACTACACCTTC. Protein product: CSANPFQGNYTF.

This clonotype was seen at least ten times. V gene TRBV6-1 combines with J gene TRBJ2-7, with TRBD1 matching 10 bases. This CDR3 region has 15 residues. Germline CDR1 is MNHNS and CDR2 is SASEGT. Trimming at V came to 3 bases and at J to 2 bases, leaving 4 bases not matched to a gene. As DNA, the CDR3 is TGTGCCAGCAGTGACCGACAGGGGGCCACCTACGAGCAGTACTTC. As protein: CASSDRQGATYEQYF.

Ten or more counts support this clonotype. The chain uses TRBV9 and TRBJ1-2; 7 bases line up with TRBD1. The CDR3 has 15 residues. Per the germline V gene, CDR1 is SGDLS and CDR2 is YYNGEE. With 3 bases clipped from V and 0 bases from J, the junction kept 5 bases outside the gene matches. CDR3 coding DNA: TGTGCCAGCAGCGCCAGGGGGAGCCCTAACTATGGCTACACCTTC. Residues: CASSARGSPNYGYTF.

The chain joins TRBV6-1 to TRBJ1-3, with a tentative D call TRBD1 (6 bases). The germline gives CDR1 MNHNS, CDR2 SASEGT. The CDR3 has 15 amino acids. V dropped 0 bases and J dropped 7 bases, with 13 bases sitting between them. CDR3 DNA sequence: TGTGCCAGCAGTGAAGCAACAGGGTTTATCAACACCATATATTTT. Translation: CASSEATGFINTIYF.

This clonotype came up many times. CDR3 region: CASSLARGPRWETQYF. Written as DNA, the CDR3 is TGTGCCAGCAGCTTAGCTCGGGGCCCGCGGTGGGAGACCCAGTACTTC. This chain joins TRBV11-1 and TRBJ2-5, with D perhaps matching TRBD1 or TRBD2 (5 bases each). This CDR3 contains 16 residues. Between the trimmed V and J ends, which lost 0 bases and 5 bases, there was a span of 16 bases. Per the germline V gene, CDR1 is SGHAT and CDR2 is FQDESV (reference sequence).

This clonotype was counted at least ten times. CDR3 protein: CASHPGYNYGYTF. In nucleotides, the CDR3 is TGTGCCAGCCATCCCGGGTATAACTATGGCTACACCTTC. The gene calls are TRBV6-5 and TRBJ1-2, with unresolved D. Germline V gives CDR1 MNHEY, CDR2 SVGAGI. CDR3 size: 13 residues. Trimming took 8 bases from V and 1 from J, leaving 11 bases between them.

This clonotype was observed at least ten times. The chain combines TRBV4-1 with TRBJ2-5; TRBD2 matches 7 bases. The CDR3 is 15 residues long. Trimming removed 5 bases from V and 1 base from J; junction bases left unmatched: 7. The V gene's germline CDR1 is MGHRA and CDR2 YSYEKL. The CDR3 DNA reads TGCGCCAGCAGCTGGAGCGGGGTAGGCCAAGAGACCCAGTACTTC. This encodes CASSWSGVGQETQYF.

The CDR3 DNA reads TGTGCCATCAGTTGGGAGGGCGCGGAGACCCAGTACTTC. Residues: CAISWEGAETQYF. The J gene is TRBJ2-5, the V gene TRBV10-3; 7 positions match TRBD2. Per germline, CDR1 ENHRY and CDR2 SYGVKD. The CDR3 runs to 13 residues. With V trimmed by 5 bases and J by 5 bases, 5 bases remained unmatched.